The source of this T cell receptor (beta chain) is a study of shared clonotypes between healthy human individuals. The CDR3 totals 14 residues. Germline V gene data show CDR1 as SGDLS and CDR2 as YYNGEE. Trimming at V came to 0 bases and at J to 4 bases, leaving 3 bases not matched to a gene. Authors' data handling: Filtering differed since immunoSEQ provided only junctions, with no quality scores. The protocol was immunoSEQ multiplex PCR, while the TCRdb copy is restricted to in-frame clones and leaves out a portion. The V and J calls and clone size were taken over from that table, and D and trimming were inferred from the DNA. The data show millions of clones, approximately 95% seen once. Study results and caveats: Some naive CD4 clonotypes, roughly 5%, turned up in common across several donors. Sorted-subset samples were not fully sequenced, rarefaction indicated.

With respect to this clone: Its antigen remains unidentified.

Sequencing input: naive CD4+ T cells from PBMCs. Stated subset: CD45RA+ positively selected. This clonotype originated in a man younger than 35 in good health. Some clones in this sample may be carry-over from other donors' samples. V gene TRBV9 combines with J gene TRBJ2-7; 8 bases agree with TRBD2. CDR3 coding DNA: TGTGCCAGCAGCGTAGGCAGACTAGCGTACGAGCAGTACTTC. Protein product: CASSVGRLAYEQYF.